This passage covers 20 T cell receptor beta chains from one sample sequenced in a study of control samples from healthy donors and cancer patients. The table came from immunoSEQ multiplex PCR; TCRdb's copy has only in-frame clones and leaves some out. Found here are around 190,000 clones; the top ten clones hold about 2.2%. The sample comprised blood. These TCRs come from a woman aged 25 to 39 in good health.

The chain combines TRBV18 with TRBJ2-6; D remains ambiguous. CDR3 length: 15 residues. Germline assignment: CDR1 KGHSH and CDR2 LQKENI. V dropped 3 bases and J dropped 2 bases, with 8 bases sitting between them. CDR3 bases: TGTGCCAGCTCACCCGACATGACTGGGGCCAACGTCCTGACTTTC. Its protein is CASSPDMTGANVLTF.

V is TRBV27 and J is TRBJ1-3, with D unresolved. The germline V gene has CDR1 MNHEY and CDR2 SMNVEV (reference sequence). The V gene lost 3 bases and the J gene lost 0 bases, with 6 bases spanning the gap. The CDR3 length is 14 residues. The chain's CDR3 is CASSLSTSGNTIYF. The CDR3 nucleotides read TGTGCCAGCAGTTTGAGCACCTCTGGAAACACCATATATTTT.

In DNA, the CDR3 is TGCAGTGCCTACTCTGGAAACACCATATATTTT. Translated: CSAYSGNTIYF. J is TRBJ1-3 and V is TRBV20-1; D is unclear. The V end lost 6 bases, the J end lost 0 bases, and 3 bases lay between the germline ends. The CDR3 consists of 11 residues. CDR1 DFQATT and CDR2 SNEGSKA come from the germline V gene (reference sequence).

The V and J genes are TRBV12-3 or TRBV12-4 and TRBJ1-2, with no clear D. The CDR3 has 12 residues. The germline V and J ends were trimmed by 6 bases and 8 bases, with 13 bases remaining between them. The CDR3 reads CASSLKSVGYTF. DNA for the CDR3: TGTGCCAGCAGCCTGAAGAGCGTCGGCTACACCTTC.

V is TRBV4-2 and J is TRBJ2-5; D may be TRBD2 (6 bases). Trimming took 4 bases from V and 2 from J, leaving 14 bases between them. Per the germline V gene, CDR1 is LGHNA and CDR2 is YNFKEQ. The length of the CDR3 is 15 residues. The CDR3 nucleotides read TGTGCCAGCAGCCGGGGGGAAGGAGGACAAGAGACCCAGTACTTC. As protein: CASSRGEGGQETQYF.

The chain carries TRBV19 and TRBJ1-5; weak D call: TRBD1 (6 bases). Germline values: CDR1 LNHDA, CDR2 SQIVND (reference sequence). The length of the CDR3 is 16 residues. V dropped 9 bases and J dropped 1 base, with 19 bases sitting between them. The CDR3 is CASQPRRDTSNQPQHF. DNA of the CDR3: TGTGCCAGCCAGCCCCGAAGGGACACAAGCAATCAGCCCCAGCATTTT. Filled out from reference TRBV19 and TRBJ1-5, the complete variable domain reads DGGITQSPKYLFRKEGQNVTLSCEQNLNHDAMYWYRQDPGQGLRLIYYSQIVNDFQKGDIAEGYSVSREKKESFPLTVTSAQKNPTAFYLCASQPRRDTSNQPQHFGDGTRLSIL.

This chain connects TRBV2 to TRBJ1-1; D uncertain. Deletions cut 3 bases from V and 2 bases from J, with 4 bases between. Germline V CDR1 and CDR2: SNHLY, FYNNEI. CDR3 length: 12 amino acids. The DNA for the CDR3 is TGTGCCAGCAGTGATTACAACACTGAAGCTTTCTTT. This translates into CASSDYNTEAFF.

The J gene is TRBJ1-2, the V gene TRBV3-1 (or the pseudogene TRBV3-2); D remains ambiguous. This CDR3 is 11 amino acids long. Germline V lookup: CDR1 LGHDT, CDR2 YNNKEL (reference sequence). V was cut by 6 bases and J by 8 bases, with 10 bases left in between. The DNA of the CDR3 is TGTGCCAGCAGGGACGAGAGGGGCTACACCTTC. Its protein product is CASRDERGYTF.

The chain recombines TRBV11-2 with TRBJ1-1, with a weak D call TRBD1 (5 bases). This CDR3 has 15 amino acids. CDR1 SGHAT and CDR2 FQNNGV come from the germline V gene. Trimming took off 0 bases at V and 6 bases at J, with 14 bases between the two ends. The DNA of the CDR3 is TGTGCCAGCAGCTTAGATCTAGGGTTCAGGGCTGAAGCTTTCTTT. It yields the protein CASSLDLGFRAEAFF.

J is TRBJ1-5 and V is TRBV6-5; D is unclear. Trimming stripped 2 bases from V and 3 bases from J, with 5 bases between. The CDR3 is made up of 13 amino acids. Germline-derived CDR1 and CDR2 are MNHEY and SVGAGI. DNA for the CDR3: TGTGCCAGCAGTTACCAACCCAATCAGCCCCAGCATTTT. Protein sequence: CASSYQPNQPQHF.

The chain carries TRBV11-3 and TRBJ2-1; 10 bases match TRBD2. Germline trimming cut 2 bases from V and 2 bases from J; bases unmatched to any gene: 3. From germline, CDR1 is SGHNT and CDR2 YENEEA. The CDR3 covers 16 residues. The CDR3 coding sequence is TGTGCCAGCAGCTTAAGGACTAGCGGAGCCTACAATGAGCAGTTCTTC. Encoded protein: CASSLRTSGAYNEQFF.

The gene calls are TRBV27 and TRBJ2-7; no definite D call. Trimming pared 2 bases from V and 4 bases from J, leaving 9 bases between. CDR1 and CDR2 from the germline V gene are MNHEY and SMNVEV (reference sequence). The CDR3 extends over 13 amino acids. The CDR3 loop is CASSLKSIYEQYF. CDR3 nucleotides: TGTGCCAGCAGTTTAAAATCGATTTACGAGCAGTACTTC.

The V call is TRBV29-1, the J call TRBJ1-4, with D uncertain. This CDR3 has 14 residues. CDR1 and CDR2 from the germline V gene are SQVTM and ANQGSEA. V was clipped by 4 bases and J by 8 bases, with 17 bases between them. CDR3 coding DNA: TGCAGCGTTGCTATGAGGGCGGTGGGGGAAAAACTGTTTTTT. The encoded protein is CSVAMRAVGEKLFF.

The genes are TRBV10-3 and TRBJ1-1; 10 positions match TRBD1. The CDR3 contains 13 residues. J was trimmed by 1 base and V by 11 bases; bases with no gene match: 4. Germline values: CDR1 ENHRY, CDR2 SYGVKD. CDR3 amino acids: CASGTGENTEAFF. The CDR3 region has the DNA TGTGCCTCCGGGACAGGGGAGAACACTGAAGCTTTCTTT.

As DNA, the CDR3 is TGTGCCAGCAGTTTATCCCTCAGGGGGCGACCGGCAGAAGATGAGCAGTTCTTC. This gives the protein CASSLSLRGRPAEDEQFF. The genes are TRBV27 and TRBJ2-1, with TRBD1 identical over 8 bases. The V gene's germline CDR1 is MNHEY and CDR2 SMNVEV (reference sequence). This CDR3 region has 18 residues. The J segment lost 8 bases and the V segment lost 0 bases, leaving 15 bases of the junction unmatched.

This chain uses TRBV5-4 with TRBJ2-2, with 8 bases aligning to TRBD2. This CDR3 is 16 amino acids long. After removal of 2 bases from V and 1 base from J, the junction contained 4 bases not matched to a gene. The germline gives CDR1 SGHNT, CDR2 YYREEE (reference sequence). Written as DNA, the CDR3 is TGTGCCAGCAGCTTCGGCAGCGGGGGGAACACCGGGGAGCTGTTTTTT. This encodes CASSFGSGGNTGELFF.

The chain links TRBV4-1 to TRBJ1-1; D ambiguous. CDR1 is MGHRA, CDR2 YSYEKL, per germline. The CDR3 has 14 amino acids. V was trimmed by 7 bases and J by 1 base, leaving 13 bases between them. CDR3 DNA: TGCGCCAGCATGTTAGGGCTTAGGAACACTGAAGCTTTCTTT. This translates into CASMLGLRNTEAFF.

CDR3 in amino acids: CASSPGILLGTEAFF. In nucleotides, the CDR3 is TGTGCCAGCAGTCCAGGGATCCTGCTGGGGACTGAAGCTTTCTTT. V is TRBV28 and J is TRBJ1-1, with a possible D match to TRBD1 (5 bases). V was trimmed by 5 bases and J by 5 bases, leaving 18 bases between them. The CDR3 loop spans 15 amino acids. The V gene's germline CDR1 is MDHEN and CDR2 SYDVKM.

This chain uses TRBV3-1 (or the pseudogene TRBV3-2) with TRBJ1-6; D is uncertain. CDR3 length: 15 residues. CDR1 and CDR2 from the germline V gene are LGHDT and YNNKEL (reference sequence). With 2 bases removed from V and 3 bases from J, the gap between germline ends came to 8 bases. In nucleotides, the CDR3 is TGTGCCAGCAGCCAATCGCGGGTCTATAATTCACCCCTCCACTTT. This codes for CASSQSRVYNSPLHF.

The V gene is TRBV4-1, the J gene TRBJ1-1, with a tentative D call TRBD1 (5 bases). The CDR3 has 13 residues. Trimming removed 4 bases from V and 10 bases from J, with 16 bases in between. Germline V CDR1 and CDR2: MGHRA, YSYEKL. CDR3 sequence (DNA): TGCGCCAGCAGCCCCGCGCTATGGGACCCAGCTTTCTTT. This gives the protein CASSPALWDPAFF.